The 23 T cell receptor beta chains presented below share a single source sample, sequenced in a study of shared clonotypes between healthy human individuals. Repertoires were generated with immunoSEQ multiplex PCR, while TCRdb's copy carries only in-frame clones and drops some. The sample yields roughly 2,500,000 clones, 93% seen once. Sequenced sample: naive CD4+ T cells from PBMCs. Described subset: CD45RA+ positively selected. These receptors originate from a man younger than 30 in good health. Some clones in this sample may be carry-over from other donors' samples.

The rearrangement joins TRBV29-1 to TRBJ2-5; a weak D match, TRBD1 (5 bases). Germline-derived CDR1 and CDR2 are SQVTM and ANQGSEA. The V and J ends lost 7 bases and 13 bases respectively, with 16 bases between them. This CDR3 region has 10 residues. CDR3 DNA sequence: TGCAGCGCCTCAGGGTTAGGGCCGTACTTC. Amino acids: CSASGLGPYF.

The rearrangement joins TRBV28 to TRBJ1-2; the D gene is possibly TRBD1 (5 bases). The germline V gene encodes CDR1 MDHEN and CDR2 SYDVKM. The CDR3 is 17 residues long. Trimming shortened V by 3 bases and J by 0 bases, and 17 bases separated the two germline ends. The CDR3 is CASSLGGVVLPNYGYTF. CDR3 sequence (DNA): TGTGCCAGCAGTTTGGGGGGGGTCGTCCTCCCTAACTATGGCTACACCTTC.

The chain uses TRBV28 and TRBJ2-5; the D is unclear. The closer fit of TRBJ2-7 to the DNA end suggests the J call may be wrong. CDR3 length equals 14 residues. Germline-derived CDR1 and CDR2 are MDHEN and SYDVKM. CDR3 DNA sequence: TGTGCCAGCAGAACTACCGGGTCTTCATACGAGCAGTACTTC. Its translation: CASRTTGSSYEQYF.

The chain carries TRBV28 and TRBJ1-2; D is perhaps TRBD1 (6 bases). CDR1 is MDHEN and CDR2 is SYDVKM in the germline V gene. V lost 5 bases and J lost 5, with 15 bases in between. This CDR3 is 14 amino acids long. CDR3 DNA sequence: TGTGCCAGCAGTCCGCCGCCGGGGGCGTATGGCTACACCTTC. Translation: CASSPPPGAYGYTF.

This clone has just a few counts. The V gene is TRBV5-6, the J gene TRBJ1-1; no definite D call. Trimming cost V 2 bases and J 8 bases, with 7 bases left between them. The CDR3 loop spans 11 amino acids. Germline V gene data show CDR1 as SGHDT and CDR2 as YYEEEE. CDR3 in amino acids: CASSLRQEAFF. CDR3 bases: TGTGCCAGCAGCTTACGGCAGGAAGCTTTCTTT.

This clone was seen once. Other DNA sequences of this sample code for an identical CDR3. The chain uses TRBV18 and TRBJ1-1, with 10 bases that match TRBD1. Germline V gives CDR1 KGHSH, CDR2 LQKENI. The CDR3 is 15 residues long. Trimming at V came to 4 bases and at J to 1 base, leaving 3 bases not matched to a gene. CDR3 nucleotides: TGTGCCAGCTCACTGGGACAGGGGCAGAACACTGAAGCTTTCTTT. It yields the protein CASSLGQGQNTEAFF. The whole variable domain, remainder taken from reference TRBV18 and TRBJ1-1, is NAGVMQNPRHLVRRRGQEARLRCSPMKGHSHVYWYRQLPEEGLKFMVYLQKENIIDESGMPKERFSAEFPKEGPSILRIQQVVRGDSAAYFCASSLGQGQNTEAFFGQGTRLTVV.

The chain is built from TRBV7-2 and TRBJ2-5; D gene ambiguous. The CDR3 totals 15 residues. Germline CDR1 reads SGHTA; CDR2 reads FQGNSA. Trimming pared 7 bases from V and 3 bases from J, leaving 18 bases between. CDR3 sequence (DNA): TGTGCCAGCACCTCGTTTGGTGCCAGTAAAGAGACCCAGTACTTC. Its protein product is CASTSFGASKETQYF.

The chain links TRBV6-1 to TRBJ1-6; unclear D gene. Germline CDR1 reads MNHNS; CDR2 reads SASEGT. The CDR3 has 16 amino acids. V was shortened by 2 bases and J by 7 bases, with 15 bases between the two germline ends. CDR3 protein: CASSELASLRNSPLHF. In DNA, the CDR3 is TGTGCCAGCAGTGAACTAGCCAGCCTTCGGAATTCACCCCTCCACTTT.

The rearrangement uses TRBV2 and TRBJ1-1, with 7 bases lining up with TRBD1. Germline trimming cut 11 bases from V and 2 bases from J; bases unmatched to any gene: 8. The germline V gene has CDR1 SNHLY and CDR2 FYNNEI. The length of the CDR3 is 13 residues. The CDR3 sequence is CACQGGANTEAFF. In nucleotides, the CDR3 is TGTGCCTGCCAGGGGGGCGCAAACACTGAAGCTTTCTTT.

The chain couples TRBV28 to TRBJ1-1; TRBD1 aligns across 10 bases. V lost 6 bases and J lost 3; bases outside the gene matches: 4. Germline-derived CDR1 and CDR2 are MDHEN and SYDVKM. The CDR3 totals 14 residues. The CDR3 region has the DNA TGTGCCAGCAGACGACAGGGGGCTGACACTGAAGCTTTCTTT. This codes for CASRRQGADTEAFF.

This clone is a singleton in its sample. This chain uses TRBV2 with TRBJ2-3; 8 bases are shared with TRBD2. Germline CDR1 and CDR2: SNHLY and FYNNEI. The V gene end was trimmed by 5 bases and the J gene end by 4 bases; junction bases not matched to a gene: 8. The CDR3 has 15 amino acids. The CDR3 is CASSQYGTRADTQYF. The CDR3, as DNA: TGTGCCAGCAGTCAATACGGGACTAGAGCAGATACGCAGTATTTT.

CDR3 DNA: TGCGCCAGCAGCTTGGAAGGATTTTCTCTAGAGACCCAGTACTTC. Its translation is CASSLEGFSLETQYF. The rearrangement uses TRBV5-1 and TRBJ2-5; D gene unclear. Trimming took off 0 bases at V and 4 bases at J, with 13 bases between the two ends. There are 15 residues in the CDR3. The germline gives CDR1 SGHRS, CDR2 YFSETQ.

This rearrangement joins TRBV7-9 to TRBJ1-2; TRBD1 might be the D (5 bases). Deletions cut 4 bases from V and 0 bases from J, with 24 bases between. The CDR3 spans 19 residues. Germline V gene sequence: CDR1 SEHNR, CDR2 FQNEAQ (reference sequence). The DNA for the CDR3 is TGTGCCAGCAGCTCTAGCTGGGGGGTTACCCTTACCGCTAACTATGGCTACACCTTC. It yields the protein CASSSSWGVTLTANYGYTF.

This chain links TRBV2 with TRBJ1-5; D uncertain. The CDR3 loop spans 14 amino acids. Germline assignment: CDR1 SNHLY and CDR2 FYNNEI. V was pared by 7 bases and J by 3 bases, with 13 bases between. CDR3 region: CASTLRQTNQPQHF. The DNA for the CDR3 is TGTGCCAGCACCCTGAGGCAAACCAATCAGCCCCAGCATTTT.

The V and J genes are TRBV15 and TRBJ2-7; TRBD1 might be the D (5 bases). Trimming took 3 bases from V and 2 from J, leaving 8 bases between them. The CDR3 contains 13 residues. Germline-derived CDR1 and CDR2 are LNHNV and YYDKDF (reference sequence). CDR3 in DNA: TGTGCCACCAGCAGGACAGTGGCCTACGAGCAGTACTTC. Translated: CATSRTVAYEQYF.

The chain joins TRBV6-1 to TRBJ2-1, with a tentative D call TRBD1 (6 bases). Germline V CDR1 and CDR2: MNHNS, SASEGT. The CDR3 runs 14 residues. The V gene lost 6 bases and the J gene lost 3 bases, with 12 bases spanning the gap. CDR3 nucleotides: TGTGCCAGCAGGCGCAGGGGCGACTACAATGAGCAGTTCTTC. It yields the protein CASRRRGDYNEQFF.

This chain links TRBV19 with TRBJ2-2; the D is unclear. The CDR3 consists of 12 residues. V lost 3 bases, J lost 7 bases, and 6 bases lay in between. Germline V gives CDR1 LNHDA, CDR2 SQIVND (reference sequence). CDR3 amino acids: CASSIRVGELFF. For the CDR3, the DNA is TGTGCCAGTAGTATTAGGGTCGGGGAGCTGTTTTTT.

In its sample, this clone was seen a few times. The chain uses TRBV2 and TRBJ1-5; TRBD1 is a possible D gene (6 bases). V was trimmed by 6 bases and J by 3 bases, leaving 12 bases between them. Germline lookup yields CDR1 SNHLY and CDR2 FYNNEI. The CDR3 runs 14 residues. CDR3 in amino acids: CASRGGPINQPQHF. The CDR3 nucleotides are TGTGCCAGCAGGGGGGGGCCTATCAATCAGCCCCAGCATTTT.

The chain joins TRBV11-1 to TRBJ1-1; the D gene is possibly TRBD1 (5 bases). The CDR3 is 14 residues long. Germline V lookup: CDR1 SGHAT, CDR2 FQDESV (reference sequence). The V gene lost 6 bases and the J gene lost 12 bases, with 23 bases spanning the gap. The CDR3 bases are TGTGCCAGCAGTCACCTCGGGGCCCCCCCGGGTTCTTTCTTT. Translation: CASSHLGAPPGSFF. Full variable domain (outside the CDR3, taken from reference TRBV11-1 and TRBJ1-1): EAEVAQSPRYKITEKSQAVAFWCDPISGHATLYWYRQILGQGPELLVQFQDESVVDDSQLPKDRFSAERLKGVDSTLKIQPAELGDSAMYLCASSHLGAPPGSFFGQGTRLTVV.

For the CDR3, the DNA is TGTGCCAGCGGGGCCGGGACAGGGCACTACGAGCAGTACTTC. Its protein is CASGAGTGHYEQYF. The chain carries TRBV28 and TRBJ2-7, with 9 nucleotides matching TRBD1. Germline CDR1 is MDHEN and CDR2 is SYDVKM. V lost 8 bases to trimming and J lost 3 bases; unmatched junction nucleotides: 8. This CDR3 is 14 amino acids long.

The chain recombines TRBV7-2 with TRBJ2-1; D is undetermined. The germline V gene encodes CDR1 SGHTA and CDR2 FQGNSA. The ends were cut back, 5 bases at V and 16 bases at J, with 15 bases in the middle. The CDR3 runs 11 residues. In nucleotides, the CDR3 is TGTGCCAGCAGCGAGACCAGCCGATATTTCTTC. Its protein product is CASSETSRYFF.

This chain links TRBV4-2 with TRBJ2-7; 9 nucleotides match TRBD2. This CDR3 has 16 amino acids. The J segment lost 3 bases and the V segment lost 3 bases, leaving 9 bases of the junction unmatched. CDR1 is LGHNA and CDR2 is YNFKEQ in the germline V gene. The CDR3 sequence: CASSQNQAGGYYEQYF. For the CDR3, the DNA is TGTGCCAGCAGCCAGAACCAAGCGGGAGGATACTACGAGCAGTACTTC.

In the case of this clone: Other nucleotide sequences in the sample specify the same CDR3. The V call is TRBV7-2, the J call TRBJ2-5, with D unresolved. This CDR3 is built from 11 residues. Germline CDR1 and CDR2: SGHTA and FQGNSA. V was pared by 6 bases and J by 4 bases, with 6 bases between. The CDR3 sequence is CASSFGETQYF. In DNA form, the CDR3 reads TGTGCCAGCAGTTTCGGAGAGACCCAGTACTTC.